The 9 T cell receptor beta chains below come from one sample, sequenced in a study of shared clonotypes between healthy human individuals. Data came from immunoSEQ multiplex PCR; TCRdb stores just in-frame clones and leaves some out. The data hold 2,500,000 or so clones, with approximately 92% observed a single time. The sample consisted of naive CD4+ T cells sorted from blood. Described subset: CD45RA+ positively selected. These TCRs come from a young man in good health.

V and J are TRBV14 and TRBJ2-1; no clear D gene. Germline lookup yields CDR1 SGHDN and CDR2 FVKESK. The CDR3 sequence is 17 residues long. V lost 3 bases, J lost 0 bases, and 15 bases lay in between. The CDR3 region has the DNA TGTGCCAGCAGCCAGGTTGTTGGTCTCAGCTCCTACAATGAGCAGTTCTTC. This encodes CASSQVVGLSSYNEQFF.

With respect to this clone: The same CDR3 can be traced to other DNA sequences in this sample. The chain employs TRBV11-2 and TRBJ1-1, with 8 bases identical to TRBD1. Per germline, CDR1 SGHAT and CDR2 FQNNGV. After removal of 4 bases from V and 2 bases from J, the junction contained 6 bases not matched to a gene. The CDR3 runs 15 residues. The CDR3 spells CASSSRTGKNTEAFF. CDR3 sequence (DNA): TGTGCCAGCAGCTCCCGGACAGGGAAAAACACTGAAGCTTTCTTT.

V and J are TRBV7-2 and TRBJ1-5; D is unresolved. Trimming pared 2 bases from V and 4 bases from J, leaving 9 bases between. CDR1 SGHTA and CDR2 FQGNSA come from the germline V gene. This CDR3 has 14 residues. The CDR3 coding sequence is TGTGCCAGCAGCTTAAAGGGTGAGAATCAGCCCCAGCATTTT. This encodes CASSLKGENQPQHF. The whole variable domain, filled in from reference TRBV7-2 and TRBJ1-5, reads GAGVSQSPSNKVTEKGKDVELRCDPISGHTALYWYRQSLGQGLEFLIYFQGNSAPDKSGLPSDRFSAERTGGSVSTLTIQRTQQEDSAVYLCASSLKGENQPQHFGDGTRLSIL.

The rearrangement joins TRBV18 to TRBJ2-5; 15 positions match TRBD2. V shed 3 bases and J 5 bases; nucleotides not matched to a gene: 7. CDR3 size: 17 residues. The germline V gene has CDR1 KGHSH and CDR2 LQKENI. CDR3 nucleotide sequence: TGTGCCAGCTCACCGTCTGGACTAGCGGGAGGGTTGGAGACCCAGTACTTC. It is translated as CASSPSGLAGGLETQYF. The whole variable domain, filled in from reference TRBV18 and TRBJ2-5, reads NAGVMQNPRHLVRRRGQEARLRCSPMKGHSHVYWYRQLPEEGLKFMVYLQKENIIDESGMPKERFSAEFPKEGPSILRIQQVVRGDSAAYFCASSPSGLAGGLETQYFGPGTRLLVL.

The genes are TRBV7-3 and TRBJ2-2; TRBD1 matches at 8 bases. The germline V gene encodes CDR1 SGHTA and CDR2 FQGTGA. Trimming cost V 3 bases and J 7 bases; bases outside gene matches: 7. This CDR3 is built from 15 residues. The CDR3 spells CASSFITGGGGELFF. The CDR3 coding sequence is TGTGCCAGCAGCTTCATTACAGGGGGAGGCGGGGAGCTGTTTTTT.

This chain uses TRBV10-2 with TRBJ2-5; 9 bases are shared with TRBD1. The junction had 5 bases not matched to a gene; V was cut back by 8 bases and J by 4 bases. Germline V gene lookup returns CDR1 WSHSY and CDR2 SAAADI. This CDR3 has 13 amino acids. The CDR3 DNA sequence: TGCGCCAGCGGCCGGACAGGGGTAGAGACCCAGTACTTC. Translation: CASGRTGVETQYF.

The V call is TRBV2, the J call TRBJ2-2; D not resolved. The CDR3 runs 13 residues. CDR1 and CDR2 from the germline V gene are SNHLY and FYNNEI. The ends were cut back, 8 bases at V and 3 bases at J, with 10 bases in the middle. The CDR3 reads CASSTGYTGELFF. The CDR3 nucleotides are TGTGCCAGCTCCACCGGGTACACCGGGGAGCTGTTTTTT.

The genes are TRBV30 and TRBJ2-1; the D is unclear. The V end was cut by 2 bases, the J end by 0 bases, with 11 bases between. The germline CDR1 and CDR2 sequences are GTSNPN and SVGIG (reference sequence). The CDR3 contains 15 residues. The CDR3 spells CAWSTTANSYNEQFF. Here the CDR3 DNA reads TGTGCCTGGAGTACAACAGCTAACTCCTACAATGAGCAGTTCTTC.

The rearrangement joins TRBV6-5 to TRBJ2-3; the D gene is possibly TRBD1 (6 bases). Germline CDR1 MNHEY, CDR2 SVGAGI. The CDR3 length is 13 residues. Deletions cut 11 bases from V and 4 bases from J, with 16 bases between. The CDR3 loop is CACRRDMADTQYF. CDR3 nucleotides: TGTGCCTGCCGAAGGGACATGGCAGATACGCAGTATTTT.